What follows are 25 T cell receptor beta chains derived from one specimen sequenced in a study of Graves' ophthalmopathy and Graves' hyperthyroidism. Using RNA transcripts, the TCR beta CDR3 regions were amplified. First-round RT-PCR with HTBI primers preceded a second-round multiplex PCR. Using its own MiXCR run on the multiplex PCR reads, TCRdb lists one record per CDR3 protein. The data show around 1,000,000 distinct CDR3 sequences, less than 45% seen once. Sequenced material: peripheral blood or thyroid tissue (not recorded which). Receptors were obtained from an adult man with Graves' hyperthyroidism.

V gene TRBV29-1 combines with J gene TRBJ1-1; D ambiguous. Germline CDR1 and CDR2: SQVTM and ANQGSEA. This CDR3 spans 11 amino acids. The CDR3, as DNA: TGCAGAGATAAAGCGTCTTCTGAAGCTTTCTTT. Amino acids: CRDKASSEAFF.

To note about this clonotype: A much more abundant neighbour one base away suggests this may be a read error. The conserved final phenylalanine or tryptophan is absent from the CDR3, which likely points to a read error. The gene calls are TRBV20-1 and TRBJ1-1; D call uncertain. Trimming stripped 3 bases from V and 0 bases from J, with 8 bases between. Germline V gene sequence: CDR1 DFQATT, CDR2 SNEGSKA (reference sequence). This CDR3 is 13 amino acids long. Here the CDR3 DNA reads TGCAGTGCTAGCGACGGACTGAACACTGAAGCTTTCCTT. Its translation: CSASDGLNTEAFL.

On this clonotype: A much larger clone lies one base from this, so it may be a read error. The genes are TRBV7-3 and TRBJ2-2; TRBD1 matches at 10 bases. The CDR3 spans 14 residues. The germline gives CDR1 SGHTA, CDR2 FQGTGA. J was trimmed by 3 bases and V by 8 bases; bases with no gene match: 3. CDR3 sequence reads: CASGGTGDTGELFF. In nucleotides, the CDR3 is TGTGCCAGCGGAGGGACAGGGGACACCGGGGAGCTGTTTTTT.

This clonotype was counted many times. The chain carries TRBV7-2 and TRBJ1-4; a weak D match, TRBD1 (5 bases). There are 15 residues in the CDR3. CDR1 SGHTA and CDR2 FQGNSA come from the germline V gene. Trimming shortened V by 2 bases and J by 7 bases, and 14 bases separated the two germline ends. CDR3 in amino acids: CASSLTPAGAEKLFF. DNA for the CDR3: TGTGCCAGCAGCTTAACCCCGGCCGGGGCTGAAAAACTGTTTTTT.

This clonotype was observed a few times. The J gene is TRBJ2-7, the V gene TRBV7-9; D call uncertain. The CDR3 has 13 amino acids. Germline CDR1 SEHNR, CDR2 FQNEAQ (reference sequence). Trimming shortened V by 6 bases and J by 2 bases, and 11 bases separated the two germline ends. The CDR3 coding sequence is TGTGCCAGCAGGCCAGACAAAACCTACGAGCAGTACTTC. Translation gives CASRPDKTYEQYF.

The chain combines TRBV7-2 with TRBJ2-5, with D uncertain. Germline V gene sequence: CDR1 SGHTA, CDR2 FQGNSA. The CDR3 has 15 residues. The ends were cut back, 5 bases at V and 5 bases at J, with 18 bases in the middle. The CDR3 loop is CASSPGGRLGETQYF. CDR3 DNA: TGTGCCAGCAGCCCTGGTGGCAGGCTAGGGGAGACCCAGTACTTC. Filled out from reference TRBV7-2 and TRBJ2-5, the complete variable domain reads GAGVSQSPSNKVTEKGKDVELRCDPISGHTALYWYRQSLGQGLEFLIYFQGNSAPDKSGLPSDRFSAERTGGSVSTLTIQRTQQEDSAVYLCASSPGGRLGETQYFGPGTRLLVL.

Notes on this clonotype: A much larger clone differs from this one at a single base, so this may be a read error. The chain recombines TRBV4-1 with TRBJ2-5, with 8 positions matching TRBD2. The CDR3 contains 16 residues. The germline V gene encodes CDR1 MGHRA and CDR2 YSYEKL. The DNA of the CDR3 is TGCGCCGGCAGCCAAACGGCGGGAGGCCTGGGGGAGACCCAGTACTTC. Amino acid sequence: CAGSQTAGGLGETQYF.

This clonotype was observed at least ten times. The chain uses TRBV9 and TRBJ1-1; no definite D call. Trimming took off 3 bases at V and 5 bases at J, with 20 bases between the two ends. This CDR3 region has 16 residues. Per germline, CDR1 SGDLS and CDR2 YYNGEE. CDR3 DNA: TGTGCCAGCAGCGAGTGGTTCCAGAGCCCTGGAACTGAAGCTTTCTTT. Protein product: CASSEWFQSPGTEAFF. Complete variable domain (other parts from reference TRBV9 and TRBJ1-1): DSGVTQTPKHLITATGQRVTLRCSPRSGDLSVYWYQQSLDQGLQFLIQYYNGEERAKGNILERFSAQQFPDLHSELNLSSLELGDSALYFCASSEWFQSPGTEAFFGQGTRLTVV.

This chain uses TRBV2 with TRBJ2-2; 8 bases map to TRBD1. The V segment lost 6 bases and the J segment 4 bases; nucleotides outside the gene matches: 10. The CDR3 contains 16 residues. In germline, CDR1 is SNHLY, CDR2 FYNNEI. CDR3 sequence: CASRRTGTVRTGELFF. Written as DNA, the CDR3 is TGTGCCAGCAGGAGGACAGGGACGGTGCGCACCGGGGAGCTGTTTTTT.

The rearrangement joins TRBV9 to TRBJ1-6, with TRBD1 identical over 7 bases. With 3 bases clipped from V and 7 bases from J, the junction kept 7 bases outside the gene matches. The V gene's germline CDR1 is SGDLS and CDR2 YYNGEE. The CDR3 is 15 residues long. The CDR3 DNA sequence: TGTGCCAGCAGCGCAGGGGGGGCGATGAATTCACCCCTCCACTTT. It specifies CASSAGGAMNSPLHF.

This clonotype occurred many times. CDR3 sequence (DNA): TGCGCCAGCAGCCCGGGACAGGGTTTCGGCTACACCTTC. Residues: CASSPGQGFGYTF. J is TRBJ1-2 and V is TRBV10-1, with 9 nucleotides matching TRBD1. Germline trimming cut 6 bases from V and 8 bases from J; bases unmatched to any gene: 7. Germline lookup yields CDR1 WNHNN and CDR2 SYGVQD (reference sequence). The CDR3 is 13 amino acids.

On this clonotype: A read error may explain this, as a much larger clone is one base away. V is TRBV13 and J is TRBJ2-7; 7 bases are shared with TRBD1. V was pared by 4 bases and J by 3 bases, with 6 bases of the junction left unmatched. The germline V gene encodes CDR1 PRHDT and CDR2 FYEKMQ (reference sequence). The CDR3 covers 14 residues. CDR3 nucleotides: TGTGCCAGCAGCTCACGACAGGGCCACTACGAGCAGTACTTC. Protein product: CASSSRQGHYEQYF.

The sample holds a few counts of this clonotype. The chain links TRBV29-1 to TRBJ1-1; no reliable D call. This CDR3 is 13 amino acids long. V dropped 7 bases and J dropped 3 bases, with 15 bases sitting between them. Germline CDR1 and CDR2: SQVTM and ANQGSEA. CDR3 in DNA: TGCAGCGAACGGACCGAACGGGACACTGAAGCTTTCTTT. It yields the protein CSERTERDTEAFF.

The chain links TRBV4-1 to TRBJ2-5, with 7 bases fitting TRBD2. CDR1 and CDR2 from the germline V gene are MGHRA and YSYEKL. With V trimmed by 4 bases and J by 4 bases, 9 bases remained unmatched. This CDR3 comprises 15 residues. CDR3 residues: CASSLNSRETETQYF. The CDR3 DNA reads as TGCGCCAGCAGCCTCAACTCGCGGGAGACAGAGACCCAGTACTTC.

This chain uses TRBV30 with TRBJ2-7; unclear D gene. The CDR3 has 12 residues. Trimming removed 2 bases at V and 4 bases at J, with 9 bases between. CDR1 and CDR2 from the germline V gene are GTSNPN and SVGIG (reference sequence). The DNA of the CDR3 is TGTGCCTGGAGTCGGTCTGTGTACGAGCAGTACTTC. Translated: CAWSRSVYEQYF.

Only a few counts were recorded for this clonotype. The rearrangement links TRBV2 to TRBJ2-7, with D perhaps matching TRBD1 (5 bases). V was shortened by 3 bases and J by 4 bases, with 16 bases between the two germline ends. This CDR3 is 15 amino acids long. CDR1 SNHLY and CDR2 FYNNEI come from the germline V gene. CDR3 loop: CASSDSVWGEYEQYF. The CDR3 DNA is TGTGCCAGCAGTGATTCAGTATGGGGCGAATACGAGCAGTACTTC.

This clonotype was found a few times. The chain carries TRBV20-1 and TRBJ1-5, with D uncertain. Germline V lookup: CDR1 DFQATT, CDR2 SNEGSKA (reference sequence). The CDR3 sequence is 19 residues long. V dropped 0 bases and J dropped 1 base, with 22 bases sitting between them. The CDR3 nucleotides are TGCAGTGCTAGAGATATTTCGGTGTCAGACCGGAGAAGCAATCAGCCCCAGCATTTT. As protein: CSARDISVSDRRSNQPQHF.

Ten or more counts support this clonotype. Written as DNA, the CDR3 is TGTGCCAGCAGCGCGGGAGGTCGAGAGACCCAGTACTTC. It encodes CASSAGGRETQYF. This chain connects TRBV2 to TRBJ2-5; 8 positions match TRBD2. Trimming at V came to 6 bases and at J to 4 bases, leaving 4 bases not matched to a gene. This CDR3 has 13 amino acids. CDR1 is SNHLY, CDR2 FYNNEI, per germline.

About this clonotype: The final CDR3 position lacks the conserved phenylalanine or tryptophan, pointing to a likely read error. The DNA is left out, because the CDR3 cannot be placed on it with certainty; the CDR3 is given as TCRdb lists it. The genes are TRBV10-3 and TRBJ2-5; no DNA check was done on the table's D call, TRBD1. Germline CDR1 reads ENHRY; CDR2 reads SYGVKD. The CDR3 numbers 17 amino acids, ends counted. The CDR3 protein is CAISEPGQGSGGYTFGS.

This clonotype was detected many times. This chain uses TRBV24-1 with TRBJ1-5; D is perhaps TRBD1 (5 bases). The CDR3 runs 13 residues. Germline V gene lookup returns CDR1 KGHDR and CDR2 SFDVKD. Deletions cut 10 bases from V and 1 base from J, with 10 bases between. CDR3 sequence reads: CATAGLSNQPQHF. CDR3 DNA: TGTGCCACAGCAGGGTTGAGCAATCAGCCCCAGCATTTT.

This clonotype showed up just a few times. This rearrangement joins TRBV5-6 to TRBJ2-7, with D perhaps TRBD1 (6 bases). The germline gives CDR1 SGHDT, CDR2 YYEEEE. The CDR3 sequence is 14 residues long. The ends were cut back, 3 bases at V and 2 bases at J, with 12 bases in the middle. Here the CDR3 reads CASSSRDIAYEQYF. CDR3 bases: TGTGCCAGCAGCTCCCGGGACATCGCCTACGAGCAGTACTTC.

The J gene is TRBJ2-2, the V gene TRBV7-9; D tentatively reads TRBD1 or TRBD2 (5 bases each). V was cut by 5 bases and J by 5 bases, with 15 bases left in between. Germline V gene sequence: CDR1 SEHNR, CDR2 FQNEAQ (reference sequence). The length of the CDR3 is 15 residues. In DNA form, the CDR3 reads TGTGCCAGCAGCCGGGCCGGGACCCAGACCGGGGAGCTGTTTTTT. It is translated as CASSRAGTQTGELFF. Filled out from reference TRBV7-9 and TRBJ2-2, the complete variable domain reads DTGVSQNPRHKITKRGQNVTFRCDPISEHNRLYWYRQTLGQGPEFLTYFQNEAQLEKSRLLSDRFSAERPKGSFSTLEIQRTEQGDSAMYLCASSRAGTQTGELFFGEGSRLTVL.

In its sample, this clonotype was seen a few times. V gene TRBV7-9 combines with J gene TRBJ1-6, with 9 bases identical to TRBD1. J lost 7 bases, V lost 6 bases, and 7 bases had no gene match. Germline CDR1 and CDR2: SEHNR and FQNEAQ (reference sequence). The CDR3 runs 15 residues. The CDR3 DNA reads TGTGCCAGCAGTTATGGGACAGGGACGAATTCACCCCTCCACTTT. Residues: CASSYGTGTNSPLHF.

On this clonotype itself: The junction does not match germline at one end; this may be a read error. The chain joins TRBV7-2 to TRBJ2-7; D may be TRBD1 or TRBD2 (6 bases each). Germline CDR1 is SGHTA and CDR2 is FQGNSA. The CDR3 covers 14 residues. CDR3 sequence: CANSLGGGSYEQYF. Written as DNA, the CDR3 is TGTGCCAACAGCTTAGGGGGAGGATCCTACGAGCAGTACTTC.

This clonotype has a count of ten or more. V and J are TRBV7-6 and TRBJ2-6; possibly TRBD2 for D (6 bases). Trimming took off 1 base at V and 13 bases at J, with 14 bases between the two ends. The CDR3 is made up of 14 amino acids. The germline gives CDR1 SGHVS, CDR2 FNYEAQ. CDR3 residues: CASSLGLGEEVLTF. The CDR3 DNA is TGTGCCAGCAGCTTAGGTCTAGGGGAGGAGGTCCTGACTTTC.